This T cell receptor (beta chain) comes out of a study of OX40 agonist ivuxolimab in advanced cancers. On the study more broadly: Mean age approximately 59 years, range roughly 23 to 79; nearly 85% male.

The protocol was immunoSEQ multiplex PCR, while the TCRdb copy is restricted to in-frame clones and leaves out a portion. The sample contains 20,000 to 30,000 clones, approximately 90% of which appear only once. This CDR3 has 14 amino acids. CDR1 and CDR2 from the germline V gene are SEHNR and FQNEAQ (reference sequence). The V gene end was trimmed by 4 bases and the J gene end by 6 bases; junction bases not matched to a gene: 8. Baseline, cycle 4 day 1, and cycle 7 day 1 were the blood sampling points. The source material was CD4+ or CD8+ T cells sorted from blood, sampled in a trial of the OX40 agonist ivuxolimab. The rearrangement joins TRBV7-9 to TRBJ2-7; 8 bases match TRBD1. The TCR comes from an adult with an advanced solid tumor such as melanoma, head and neck, liver or kidney cancer. Here the CDR3 reads CASSSAGGYTEQYF. The CDR3 bases are TGTGCCAGCAGCTCGGCAGGGGGCTATACCGAGCAGTACTTC.